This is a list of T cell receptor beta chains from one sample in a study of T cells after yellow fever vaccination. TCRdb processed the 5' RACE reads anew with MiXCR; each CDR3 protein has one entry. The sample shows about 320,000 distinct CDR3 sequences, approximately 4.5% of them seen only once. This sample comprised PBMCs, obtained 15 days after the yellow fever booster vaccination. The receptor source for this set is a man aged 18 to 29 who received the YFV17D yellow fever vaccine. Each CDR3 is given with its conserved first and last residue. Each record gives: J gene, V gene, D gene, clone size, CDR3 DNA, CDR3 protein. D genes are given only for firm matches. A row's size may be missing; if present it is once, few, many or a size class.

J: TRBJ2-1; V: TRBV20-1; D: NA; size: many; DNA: TGCAGTGCTATACTCCTCCGGGCGTACAATGAGCAGTTCTTC; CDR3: CSAILLRAYNEQFF
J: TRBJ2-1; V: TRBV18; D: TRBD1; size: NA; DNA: TGTGCCAGCTCACCGACATGGGACAGAGCCTACAATGAGCAGTTCTTC; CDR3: CASSPTWDRAYNEQFF
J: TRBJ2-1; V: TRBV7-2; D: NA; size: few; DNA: TGTGCCAGCAGCACCGCTACGCTAGATGGCAATGAGCAGTTCTTC; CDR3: CASSTATLDGNEQFF
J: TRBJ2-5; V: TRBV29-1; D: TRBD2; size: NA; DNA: TGCAGCGTTGAATTGCGGGGGAGGTTGGAGACCCAGTACTTC; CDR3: CSVELRGRLETQYF
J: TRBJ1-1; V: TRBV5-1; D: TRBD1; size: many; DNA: TGCGCCAGCAGCTCGTACAGGGGGCCCAACACTGAAGCTTTCTTT; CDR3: CASSSYRGPNTEAFF
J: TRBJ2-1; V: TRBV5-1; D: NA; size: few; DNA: TGCGCCAGCAGCCCTGGGCCTAGCGAATACTACAATGAGCAGTTCTTC; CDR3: CASSPGPSEYYNEQFF
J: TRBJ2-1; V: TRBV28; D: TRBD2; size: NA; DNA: TGTGCCAGCAGCCACCTTAGCGGGGGGGCCCAGTTCTTC; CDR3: CASSHLSGGAQFF
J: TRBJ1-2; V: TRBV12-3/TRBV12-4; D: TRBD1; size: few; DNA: TGTGCCAGCAGTTTTGACAGGGAGGTCGGCTACACCTTC; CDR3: CASSFDREVGYTF
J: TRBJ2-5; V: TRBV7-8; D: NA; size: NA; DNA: TGTGCCAGCAGCTCGAGAGTAACCGGGGGGCAGGAGACCCAGTACTTC; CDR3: CASSSRVTGGQETQYF
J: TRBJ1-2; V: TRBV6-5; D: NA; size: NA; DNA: TGTGCCAGCAGTTACTCGATGGCGGGGGCGGTCTATGGCTACACCTTC; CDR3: CASSYSMAGAVYGYTF
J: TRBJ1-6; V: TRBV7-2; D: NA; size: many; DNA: TGTGCCAGCAGCCCGGGCCTAAAGGACACCCTCCACTTT; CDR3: CASSPGLKDTLHF
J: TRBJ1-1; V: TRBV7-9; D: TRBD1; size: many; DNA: TGTGCCAGCAGCTTAGGTGGGACAGGAGGGACTGAAGCTTTCTTT; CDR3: CASSLGGTGGTEAFF
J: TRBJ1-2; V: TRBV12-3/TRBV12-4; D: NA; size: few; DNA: TGTGCCAGCAGTCGGACGGCCTCTTCTCCTAACTATGGCTACACCTTC; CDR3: CASSRTASSPNYGYTF
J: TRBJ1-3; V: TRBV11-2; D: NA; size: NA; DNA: TGTGCCAGCAGCTCAGAGTTCTTCTCTGGAAACACCATATATTTT; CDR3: CASSSEFFSGNTIYF
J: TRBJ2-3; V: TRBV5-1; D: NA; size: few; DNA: TGCGCCAGCAAGGCTGACGCCACAGATACGCAGTATTTT; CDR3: CASKADATDTQYF
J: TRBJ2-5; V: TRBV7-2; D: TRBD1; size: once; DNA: TGTGCCAGCAGCTACCAGGGGGCTCGCCCAGAGACCCAGTACTTC; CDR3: CASSYQGARPETQYF
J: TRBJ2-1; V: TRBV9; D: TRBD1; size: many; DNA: TGTGCCAGCAGCGTCCACAGGGGCAAGTACAATGAGCAGTTCTTC; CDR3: CASSVHRGKYNEQFF
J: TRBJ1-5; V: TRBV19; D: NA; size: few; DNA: TGTGCCAGTAAATTGGCGGCAGGGAATTACCAGCCCCAGCATTTT; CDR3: CASKLAAGNYQPQHF
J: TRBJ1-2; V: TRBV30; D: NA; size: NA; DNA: TGTGCCTGGGCAGGGGTCTCCTATGGCTACACCTTC; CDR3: CAWAGVSYGYTF
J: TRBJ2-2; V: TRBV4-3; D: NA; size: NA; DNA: TGCGCCAGCAGCCAAGAGATTACGAACACCGGGGAGCTGTTTTTT; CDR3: CASSQEITNTGELFF
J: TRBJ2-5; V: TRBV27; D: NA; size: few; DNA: TGTGCCAGCAGTTTAATGGGGGGGGGCGGGGAGACCCAGTACTTC; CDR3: CASSLMGGGGETQYF
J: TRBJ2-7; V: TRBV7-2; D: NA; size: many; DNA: TGTGCCAGCAGCTCCTACCCTATAGCGCGGGAGCAGTACTTC; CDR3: CASSSYPIAREQYF
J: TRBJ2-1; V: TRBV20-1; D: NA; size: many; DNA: TGCAGTGCTAGAGAGACTACCCTGAAGGGAGAGCAGTTCTTC; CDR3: CSARETTLKGEQFF
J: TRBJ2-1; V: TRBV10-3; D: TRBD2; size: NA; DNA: TGTGCCATCAGTGATGATCGGGGGGCCTACAATGAGCAGTTCTTC; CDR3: CAISDDRGAYNEQFF
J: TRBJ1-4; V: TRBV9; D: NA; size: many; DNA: TGTGCCAGCAGCCGGACAGTTAATGAAAAACTGTTTTTT; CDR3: CASSRTVNEKLFF
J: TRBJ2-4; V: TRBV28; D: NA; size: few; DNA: TGTGCCAGCACCGGGGGCGGGAACATTCAGTACTTC; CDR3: CASTGGGNIQYF
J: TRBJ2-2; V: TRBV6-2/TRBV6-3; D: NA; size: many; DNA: TGTGCCAGCAGTTATGGCCCGTTGGGCGGGGAGCTGTTTTTT; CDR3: CASSYGPLGGELFF
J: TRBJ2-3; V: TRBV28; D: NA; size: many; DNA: TGTGCCAGCACCCCACCGGGCCGAGATACGCAGTATTTT; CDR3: CASTPPGRDTQYF
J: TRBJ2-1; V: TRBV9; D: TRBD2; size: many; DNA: TGTGCCAGCACCTCAAGGACTAGCGGGGCCTACAATGAGCAGTTCTTC; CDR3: CASTSRTSGAYNEQFF
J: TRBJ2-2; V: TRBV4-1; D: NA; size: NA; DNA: TGCGCCAGCAGCCCCCAGCCGGGTCCTACTGCCGGGGAGCTGTTTTTT; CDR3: CASSPQPGPTAGELFF
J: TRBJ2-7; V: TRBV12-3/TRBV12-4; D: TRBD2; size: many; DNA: TGTGCCAGCAGTTTACTCGCGGGGGGCCTCGAGCAGTACTTC; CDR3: CASSLLAGGLEQYF
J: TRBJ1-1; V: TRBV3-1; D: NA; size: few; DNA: TGTGCCAGCAGCCAATCAGAATCTAACACTGAAGCTTTCTTT; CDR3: CASSQSESNTEAFF
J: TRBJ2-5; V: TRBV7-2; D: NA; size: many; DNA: TGTGCCAGCAGCTTAAGTGGGGGGGCCAAAGAGACCCAGTACTTC; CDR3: CASSLSGGAKETQYF
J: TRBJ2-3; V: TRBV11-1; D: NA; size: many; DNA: TGTGCCAGCAGCTTATCACAGGGATGGACTAGCACAGATACGCAGTATTTT; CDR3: CASSLSQGWTSTDTQYF
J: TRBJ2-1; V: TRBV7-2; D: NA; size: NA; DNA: TGTGCCAGCAGCAAAGAGGACTTCCTGAGCTCCTACAATGAGCAGTTCTTC; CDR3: CASSKEDFLSSYNEQFF
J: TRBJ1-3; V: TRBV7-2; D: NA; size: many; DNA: TGTGCCAGCAGCCGGAATCAGGAAGGCACCATATATTTT; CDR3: CASSRNQEGTIYF
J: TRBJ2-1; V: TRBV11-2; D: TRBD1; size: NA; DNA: TGTGCCAGCAGCCGCAACAGGGGTAATTCCTACAATGAGCAGTTCTTC; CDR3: CASSRNRGNSYNEQFF
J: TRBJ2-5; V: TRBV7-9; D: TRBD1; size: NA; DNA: TGTGCCAGCAGCCCCCCTACGGGGACAGGGGACTTAGAGACCCAGTACTTC; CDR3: CASSPPTGTGDLETQYF
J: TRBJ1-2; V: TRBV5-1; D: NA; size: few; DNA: TGCGCCAGCAGCTTGGGGGGATTTATGACAAAAGATTCCGCTATTGGCTACACCTTC; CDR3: CASSLGGFMTKDSAIGYTF
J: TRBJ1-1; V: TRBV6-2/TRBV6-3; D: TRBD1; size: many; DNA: TGTGCCAGCAGCCCGGGACAGGGGTGGACTGAAGCTTTCTTT; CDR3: CASSPGQGWTEAFF
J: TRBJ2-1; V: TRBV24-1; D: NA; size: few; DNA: TGTGCCACCAGTGATTGGGACGGATCCTACAATGAGCAGTTCTTC; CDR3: CATSDWDGSYNEQFF
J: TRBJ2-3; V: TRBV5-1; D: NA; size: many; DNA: TGCGCCAGCAGCCCGGACGTACCTGGGGCAGATACGCAGTATTTT; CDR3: CASSPDVPGADTQYF
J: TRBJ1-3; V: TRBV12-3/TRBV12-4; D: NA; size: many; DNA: TGTGCCAGCAGTTTCCAGGACTTAAGCTCTGGAAACACCATATATTTT; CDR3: CASSFQDLSSGNTIYF
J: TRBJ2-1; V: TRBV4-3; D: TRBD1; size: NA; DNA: TGCGCCAGCAGCCAGGAATACAGGGGGGCCTACAATGAGCAGTTCTTC; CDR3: CASSQEYRGAYNEQFF
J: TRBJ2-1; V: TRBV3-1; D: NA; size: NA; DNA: TGTGCCAGCAGCCAAGGATGGGGGGGCCGACGTGGTGAGCAGTTCTTC; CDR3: CASSQGWGGRRGEQFF
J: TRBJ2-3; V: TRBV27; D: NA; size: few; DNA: TGTGCCAGCAGTTTATCGAGACTAGTTCTAGATACGCAGTATTTT; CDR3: CASSLSRLVLDTQYF
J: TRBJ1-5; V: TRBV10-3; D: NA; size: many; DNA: TGTGCCATCAGTGAAAACGGAATCAATCAGCCCCAGCATTTT; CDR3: CAISENGINQPQHF
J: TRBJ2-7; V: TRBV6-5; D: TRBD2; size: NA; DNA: TGTGCCAGCAGTTCGGGGGGGCCGGGATACGAGCAGTACTTC; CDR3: CASSSGGPGYEQYF
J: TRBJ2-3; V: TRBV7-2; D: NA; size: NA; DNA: TGTGCCAGCAGCCTGAATAGCGCAGATACGCAGTATTTT; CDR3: CASSLNSADTQYF
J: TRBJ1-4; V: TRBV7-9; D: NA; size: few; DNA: TGTGCCAGCAGCTTAGCGCCAGGCGAAAAACTGTTTTTT; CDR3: CASSLAPGEKLFF
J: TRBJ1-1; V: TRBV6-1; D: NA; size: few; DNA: TGTGCCAGCAGTGAACGGCTTGCAGGGAACACTGAAGCTTTCTTT; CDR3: CASSERLAGNTEAFF
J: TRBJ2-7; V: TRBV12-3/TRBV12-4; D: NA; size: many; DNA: TGTGCCAGCAGTCAACAGGGTATATCCTACGAGCAGTACTTC; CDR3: CASSQQGISYEQYF
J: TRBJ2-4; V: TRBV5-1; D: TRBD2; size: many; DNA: TGCGCCAGCAGCTTGGTCGGGGGGGACATTCAGTACTTC; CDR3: CASSLVGGDIQYF
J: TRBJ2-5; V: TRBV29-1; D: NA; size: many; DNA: TGCAGCGTTGAGGAAGATCAAGAGACCCAGTACTTC; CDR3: CSVEEDQETQYF
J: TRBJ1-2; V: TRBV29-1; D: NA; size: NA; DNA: TGCAGCGTTGAAGAGGAAGGCAGTTCCTCTCTGTACGGCTATGGCTACACCTTC; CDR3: CSVEEEGSSSLYGYGYTF
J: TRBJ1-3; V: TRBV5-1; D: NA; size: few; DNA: TGCGCCAGCAGCGCGGCGGCAGGGAATTTGCGAAACACCATATATTTT; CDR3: CASSAAAGNLRNTIYF
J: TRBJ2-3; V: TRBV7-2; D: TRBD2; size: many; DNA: TGTGCCAGCAGCCCTCCTAGCGGGGTATATACGCAGTATTTT; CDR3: CASSPPSGVYTQYF
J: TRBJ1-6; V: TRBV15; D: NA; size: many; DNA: TGTGCCACCAGCCTAACTAGAGAACAGGGATCACCCCTCCACTTT; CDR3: CATSLTREQGSPLHF
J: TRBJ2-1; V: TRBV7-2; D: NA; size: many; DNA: TGTGCCAGCAGCTTCTATGGGGGCAATGAGCAGTTCTTC; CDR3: CASSFYGGNEQFF
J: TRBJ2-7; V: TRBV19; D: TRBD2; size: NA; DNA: TGTGCCAGTAGGAAGACTAGCGGGACCCCCTACGAGCAGTACTTC; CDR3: CASRKTSGTPYEQYF